The clone carrying this T cell receptor beta chain was recorded a few times. These data originate in a study of T-cell reconstitution after alpha-beta-depleted transplantation in children. A library of TCRbeta sequences, prepared with unique molecular identifiers, was generated. Via MiXCR, TCRdb re-called the PCR reads, giving one row per CDR3 protein. The sample lists about 240,000 distinct CDR3 sequences, about a quarter occurring once. This receptor was identified in a girl aged 2-10 years with Fanconi anemia, due to receive a stem cell transplant. The sequencing used PBMCs, collected before TCRalphabeta/CD19-depleted stem cell transplant.

The CDR3 is CASSSGRAADTQYF. In DNA form, the CDR3 reads TGTGCCAGCAGCAGCGGGAGGGCCGCAGATACGCAGTATTTT. The chain joins TRBV7-3 to TRBJ2-3; 10 positions agree with TRBD2. Looked up from germline, CDR1 is SGHTA and CDR2 is FQGTGA. V was pared by 5 bases and J by 4 bases, with 3 bases of the junction left unmatched. This CDR3 is 14 amino acids long.